The T cell receptor (beta chain) under discussion was sequenced for a study of blood T cells in healthy people across ages. Broader study findings: Strong correlation linked observed beta diversity and percent naive T cells.

This clonotype was counted once. Its antigen is currently unknown. CDR1 is MDHEN, CDR2 SYDVKM, per germline. V gave up 4 bases and J gave up 5 bases; unmatched junction bases: 6. CDR3 length: 16 residues. Primers used in a second PCR of about 6 to 11 cycles were a sample-barcoded 5' primer and a J-beta primer mix. One entry per CDR3 protein, called by TCRdb with MiXCR from the 5' RACE reads. The sample shows 600,000 to 650,000 distinct CDR3 sequences, roughly 50% of them seen only once. Every donor provided ten milliliters of peripheral blood. Each sample yielded at least 6 million isolated PBMCs. A minimum of 5.5 micrograms of total RNA was extracted per sample.

Sequencing used blood. The V and J genes are TRBV28 and TRBJ1-6, with 9 bases fitting TRBD1. The receptor was isolated from a man aged 55 to 70 in good health. CDR3 sequence reads: CASSSIQGAHNSPLHF. Written as DNA, the CDR3 is TGTGCCAGCAGTTCTATACAGGGGGCGCATAATTCACCCCTCCACTTT.